This T cell receptor beta chain stems from a study of blood T cell repertoires in COVID-19. On the study more broadly: The United States, Italy and Spain provided the acute and convalescent COVID-19 samples. Sample material is recorded as cDNA or gDNA derived from T cells, B-cell-depleted T cells, or PBMCs.

Membership in each cohort depended on participant-reported clinical history. Exposed participants encountered a COVID-19 case during the 2 weeks preceding study entry. The assay was immunoSEQ multiplex PCR, and TCRdb's table has in-frame clones only and misses some. This sample has around 330,000 clones, with 85% found just once. Trimming removed 4 bases from V and 6 bases from J, with 10 bases in between. The germline V gene has CDR1 DFQATT and CDR2 SNEGSKA (reference sequence). CDR3 length equals 11 residues. The TCR comes from a woman aged 25-40 years who had been exposed to COVID-19. Specimen: PBMCs or T cells enriched from blood (not recorded which). The chain is built from TRBV20-1 and TRBJ2-7, with a tentative D call TRBD2 (5 bases). The CDR3 DNA follows: TGCAGTGCTACCTTGAGGGCCGAGCAGTACTTC. Protein sequence: CSATLRAEQYF.